The 17 T cell receptor beta chains listed next were all sequenced from one sample in a study of response to subunit inactivated influenza vaccine. TCRdb analysed the RT-PCR reads with MiXCR anew, one entry per CDR3 protein. Among hundreds of thousands of distinct CDR3 sequences listed, approximately 17% were seen once. The sample consisted of PBMCs from blood, taken around 5 days after vaccination. These receptors were taken from a man aged 45-65 years who received an inactivated influenza vaccine.

The chain recombines TRBV7-9 with TRBJ2-1; D gene unclear. Looked up from germline, CDR1 is SEHNR and CDR2 is FQNEAQ (reference sequence). The V gene lost 5 bases and the J gene lost 7 bases, with 12 bases spanning the gap. The CDR3 covers 13 residues. This CDR3 reads CASSPKVGNEQFF. CDR3 nucleotide sequence: TGTGCCAGCAGCCCTAAGGTGGGAAATGAGCAGTTCTTC.

The J gene is TRBJ1-5, the V gene TRBV18, with 7 positions matching TRBD1. This CDR3 region has 15 residues. The V and J ends lost 3 bases and 4 bases, in that order; junction bases with no gene match: 6. The germline gives CDR1 KGHSH, CDR2 LQKENI. The CDR3 reads CASSPRRDSNQPQHF. The DNA of the CDR3 is TGTGCCAGCTCACCTCGCCGGGACAGTAATCAGCCCCAGCATTTT.

V gene TRBV27 combines with J gene TRBJ2-3, with D possibly TRBD1 on 7 matching bases. The germline V gene has CDR1 MNHEY and CDR2 SMNVEV (reference sequence). Trimming removed 2 bases from V and 5 bases from J, with 17 bases in between. This CDR3 spans 16 amino acids. In nucleotides, the CDR3 is TGTGCCAGCAGTTTAATTCGCCAGGGGGGTGAAGATACGCAGTATTTT. Amino acids: CASSLIRQGGEDTQYF.

This clonotype was seen a few times. The chain carries TRBV21-1 and TRBJ1-1. TRBV21-1 is a recognized pseudogene. There are 21 residues in the CDR3. In DNA, the CDR3 is TGTGCCAGCAGCAAAGGGGGGACTCCTATACATCCAGGCTTCATGAACACTGAAGCTTTCTTT. Encoded protein: CASSKGGTPIHPGFMNTEAFF.

The V call is TRBV20-1, the J call TRBJ2-7, with D perhaps matching TRBD1 (6 bases). Germline loops: CDR1 DFQATT, CDR2 SNEGSKA (reference sequence). The CDR3 runs 12 residues. V was clipped by 3 bases and J by 6 bases, with 12 bases between them. The CDR3 nucleotides read TGCAGTGCTAGGGACAGTCTTCTCGAGCAGTACTTC. Protein sequence: CSARDSLLEQYF.

Here the CDR3 DNA reads TGTGCCAGCAGCCTGGACGGGGTCACTGAAGCTTTCTTT. This gives the protein CASSLDGVTEAFF. The chain couples TRBV7-2 to TRBJ1-1; unclear D gene. The V and J ends lost 5 bases and 4 bases respectively, with 11 bases between them. Germline V gene data show CDR1 as SGHTA and CDR2 as FQGNSA. The length of the CDR3 is 13 residues.

The rearrangement joins TRBV7-9 to TRBJ2-7; D uncertain. Trimming pared 0 bases from V and 7 bases from J, leaving 16 bases between. CDR1 is SEHNR and CDR2 is FQNEAQ in the germline V gene (reference sequence). This CDR3 comprises 15 residues. The CDR3 sequence: CASSLAGGTTGEQYF. The CDR3 DNA follows: TGTGCCAGCAGCTTAGCCGGCGGCACAACCGGGGAGCAGTACTTC.

V gene TRBV28 combines with J gene TRBJ2-3, with 10 nucleotides matching TRBD1. This CDR3 region has 16 residues. Germline CDR1 is MDHEN and CDR2 is SYDVKM. V trimming: 3 bases; J trimming: 3 bases; junction bases outside the gene matches: 6. In nucleotides, the CDR3 is TGTGCCAGCAGTTTGGGACAGGGGAGCTGGACAGATACGCAGTATTTT. Its translation: CASSLGQGSWTDTQYF.

Written as DNA, the CDR3 is TGTGCCAGCAGCCACACCGGGACTACAGAGACCCAGTACTTC. Translating gives CASSHTGTTETQYF. This chain joins TRBV12-3 or TRBV12-4 and TRBJ2-5; 7 nucleotides align to TRBD2. The V segment lost 6 bases and the J segment 4 bases; nucleotides outside the gene matches: 8. The CDR3 extends over 14 amino acids.

This chain links TRBV12-3 or TRBV12-4 with TRBJ1-1; 9 nucleotides agree with TRBD1. V lost 6 bases and J lost 5; bases outside the gene matches: 4. The CDR3 loop spans 13 amino acids. CDR3 region: CASRGQGRTEAFF. The CDR3, as DNA: TGTGCCAGCAGAGGACAGGGGAGGACTGAAGCTTTCTTT.

The genes are TRBV24-1 and TRBJ2-2, with 8 bases fitting TRBD2. The CDR3 extends over 14 amino acids. Germline loops: CDR1 KGHDR, CDR2 SFDVKD. J gave up 4 bases and V 9 bases, and 6 bases lay outside the gene matches. The CDR3 DNA is TGTGCCACCTCAGTGGCGGGGGGCACCGGGGAGCTGTTTTTT. Translation: CATSVAGGTGELFF.

V gene TRBV27 combines with J gene TRBJ2-3, with D possibly matching TRBD2 (5 bases). V lost 3 bases and J lost 2, with 9 bases in between. Germline V CDR1 and CDR2: MNHEY, SMNVEV (reference sequence). This CDR3 contains 14 residues. Here the CDR3 DNA reads TGTGCCAGCAGTTTTGGTAGCGCCACAGATACGCAGTATTTT. Translating it yields CASSFGSATDTQYF.

This chain uses TRBV20-1 with TRBJ2-1; 10 bases agree with TRBD2. The CDR3 contains 15 residues. Germline V lookup: CDR1 DFQATT, CDR2 SNEGSKA (reference sequence). J lost 3 bases, V lost 7 bases, and 9 bases had no gene match. The CDR3 spells CSVSPGLAIYNEQFF. CDR3 bases: TGCAGTGTTTCTCCGGGACTAGCGATCTACAATGAGCAGTTCTTC.

The J gene is TRBJ1-1, the V gene TRBV5-1; D is uncertain. The V end was cut by 3 bases, the J end by 1 base, with 4 bases between. CDR1 SGHRS and CDR2 YFSETQ come from the germline V gene. CDR3 length: 12 residues. The CDR3 sequence: CASSYKNTEAFF. Here the CDR3 DNA reads TGCGCCAGCAGCTACAAGAACACTGAAGCTTTCTTT.

This clonotype was seen a handful of times. The rearrangement links TRBV20-1 to TRBJ2-7; weak D call: TRBD1 (6 bases). The CDR3 sequence is 13 residues long. Trimming took off 3 bases at V and 6 bases at J, with 15 bases between the two ends. Germline CDR1 is DFQATT and CDR2 is SNEGSKA (reference sequence). CDR3 amino acids: CSARDVGRGEQYF. DNA of the CDR3: TGCAGTGCTAGGGACGTAGGCAGGGGCGAGCAGTACTTC.

This sequence joins TRBV7-2 and TRBJ2-5; 8 nucleotides match TRBD2. The J segment lost 1 base and the V segment lost 4 bases, leaving 8 bases of the junction unmatched. This CDR3 comprises 16 residues. Germline loops: CDR1 SGHTA, CDR2 FQGNSA. Here the CDR3 DNA reads TGTGCCAGCAGCTCCGAGCGGGGGAGGTTCCAAGAGACCCAGTACTTC. Translating gives CASSSERGRFQETQYF. The variable domain in full, with the rest retrieved from reference TRBV7-2 and TRBJ2-5, is GAGVSQSPSNKVTEKGKDVELRCDPISGHTALYWYRQSLGQGLEFLIYFQGNSAPDKSGLPSDRFSAERTGGSVSTLTIQRTQQEDSAVYLCASSSERGRFQETQYFGPGTRLLVL.

V and J are TRBV20-1 and TRBJ1-1; 7 bases are shared with TRBD1. With 5 bases clipped from V and 7 bases from J, the junction kept 10 bases outside the gene matches. The CDR3 totals 13 residues. Germline V gives CDR1 DFQATT, CDR2 SNEGSKA (reference sequence). For the CDR3, the DNA is TGCAGTGCTTGTGACAGGGCGAAAGATGAAGCTTTCTTT. This sequence encodes CSACDRAKDEAFF.